This T cell receptor (beta chain) was profiled in a study of T cells in Graves' hyperthyroidism and ophthalmopathy. This clonotype was seen ten or more times. RNA transcripts served as the template for amplifying TCR beta CDR3 regions. An initial round of RT-PCR targeting the TCR CDR3 relied on the HTBI primer set. TCRdb fed the multiplex PCR reads into MiXCR, producing one record per CDR3 protein. The sample lists roughly 30,000 distinct CDR3 sequences; approximately 46% were seen once. When ophthalmopathy did not progress within 18 months, Graves' hyperthyroidism was considered stable. Fresh peripheral blood, 10 ml, yielded the PBMCs. The TCR comes from a woman under 40 with Graves' hyperthyroidism. The source material was blood.

The CDR3 protein is CAWSPANYGYTF. CDR3 sequence (DNA): TGTGCCTGGAGTCCGGCCAACTATGGCTACACCTTC. The chain carries TRBV30 and TRBJ1-2, with D unclear. The CDR3 is made up of 12 amino acids. Germline lookup yields CDR1 GTSNPN and CDR2 SVGIG (reference sequence). The V end was cut by 2 bases, the J end by 2 bases, with 6 bases between.